These 29 T cell receptor beta chains were sequenced from one sample in a study of T cells in Graves' hyperthyroidism and ophthalmopathy. It was RNA transcripts that yielded the amplified TCR beta CDR3 regions. Carried out on the TCR CDR3, a first-round RT-PCR used the HTBI primer set. TCRdb redid the calling of the multiplex PCR reads with MiXCR, one entry per CDR3 protein. This table holds 400,000 to 450,000 distinct CDR3 sequences, roughly 15% found once. The sequenced sample was blood. These receptors were collected from a man younger than 35 with Graves' ophthalmopathy.

The chain uses TRBV30 and TRBJ2-7; D is possibly TRBD2 (7 bases). Trimming took off 7 bases at V and 2 bases at J, with 21 bases between the two ends. Per germline, CDR1 GTSNPN and CDR2 SVGIG (reference sequence). CDR3 length equals 15 residues. The CDR3 DNA sequence: TGTGCCTATGATGGGGCTCTCGGGGGGCCCTACGAGCAGTACTTC. Amino acid sequence: CAYDGALGGPYEQYF. Using reference TRBV30 and TRBJ2-7 for the parts outside the CDR3, the full variable domain is SQTIHQWPATLVQPVGSPLSLECTVEGTSNPNLYWYRQAAGRGLQLLFYSVGIGQISSEVPQNLSASRPQDRQFILSSKKLLLSDSGFYLCAYDGALGGPYEQYFGPGTRLTVT.

The genes are TRBV6-5 and TRBJ2-7, with 10 bases matching TRBD1. V gave up 6 bases and J gave up 5 bases; unmatched junction bases: 7. Germline V CDR1 and CDR2: MNHEY, SVGAGI. The CDR3 loop spans 14 amino acids. The CDR3: CASRLGTGDHEQYF. CDR3 in DNA: TGTGCCAGCAGGTTAGGGACAGGGGACCACGAGCAGTACTTC.

This clonotype was detected ten times or more. The CDR3 bases are TGTGCCAGCAGCCAAGGGTTAAGGGCGGAGGATCAGGGAGCTTTCTTT. Protein: CASSQGLRAEDQGAFF. This chain links TRBV3-1 with TRBJ1-1; D is possibly TRBD1 (5 bases). There are 16 residues in the CDR3. The V gene lost 1 base and the J gene lost 10 bases, with 22 bases spanning the gap. Germline V gene lookup returns CDR1 LGHDT and CDR2 YNNKEL (reference sequence).

This clonotype was counted ten times or more. V usage is TRBV13 and J usage is TRBJ2-7; 11 bases are shared with TRBD2. Germline lookup yields CDR1 PRHDT and CDR2 FYEKMQ (reference sequence). V shed 5 bases, J shed 6 bases, and the junction held 9 bases outside the gene matches. The CDR3 loop spans 15 amino acids. CDR3 nucleotide sequence: TGTGCCAGCAGCCCCCGGACTAGCGGGTCTCCCGAGCAGTACTTC. This encodes CASSPRTSGSPEQYF.

This clonotype was detected only a few times. This chain joins TRBV20-1 and TRBJ1-3; no clear D. Trimming left V 6 bases short and J 3 bases short, with 12 bases between. The CDR3 has 13 residues. The germline CDR1 and CDR2 sequences are DFQATT and SNEGSKA (reference sequence). CDR3 nucleotide sequence: TGCAGTGCCGCGGACGCCAGTGGAAACACCATATATTTT. This encodes CSAADASGNTIYF.

The CDR3 is CASSQGGGYQETQYF. The CDR3 nucleotides are TGTGCCAGCAGCCAGGGGGGAGGCTATCAAGAGACCCAGTACTTC. V is TRBV9 and J is TRBJ2-5, with a possible D match to TRBD1 (7 bases). This CDR3 has 15 amino acids. Germline V gives CDR1 SGDLS, CDR2 YYNGEE. Between the trimmed V and J ends, which lost 4 bases and 2 bases, there was a span of 15 bases.

There are a few counts of this clonotype. CDR3 residues: CSVKSGANVLTF. CDR3 nucleotide sequence: TGCAGCGTTAAATCCGGGGCCAACGTCCTGACTTTC. The V call is TRBV29-1, the J call TRBJ2-6, with D hard to call. Trimming shortened V by 5 bases and J by 4 bases, and 6 bases separated the two germline ends. From germline, CDR1 is SQVTM and CDR2 ANQGSEA. The CDR3 consists of 12 residues.

Ten or more counts support this clonotype. This chain connects TRBV12-3 or TRBV12-4 to TRBJ2-1; D unclear. Trimming pared 3 bases from V and 9 bases from J, leaving 6 bases between. This CDR3 is 11 amino acids long. The CDR3 here is CASSFGPEQFF. CDR3 bases: TGTGCCAGCAGTTTTGGTCCTGAGCAGTTCTTC.

The V call is TRBV2, the J call TRBJ1-5; TRBD1 matches 11 bases. Germline V gives CDR1 SNHLY, CDR2 FYNNEI. The junction had 4 bases not matched to a gene; V was cut back by 5 bases and J by 4 bases. CDR3 length equals 15 residues. The CDR3 DNA reads as TGTGCCAGCAGTAGGACAGGGGGCCCGAATCAGCCCCAGCATTTT. This sequence encodes CASSRTGGPNQPQHF.

The sample holds many counts of this clonotype. The V call is TRBV5-1, the J call TRBJ1-3; no definite D call. The CDR3 extends over 15 amino acids. Trimming shortened V by 0 bases and J by 0 bases, and 7 bases separated the two germline ends. The germline gives CDR1 SGHRS, CDR2 YFSETQ. CDR3 protein: CASSLAQTSGNTIYF. DNA of the CDR3: TGCGCCAGCAGCTTGGCGCAGACCTCTGGAAACACCATATATTTT. Using reference TRBV5-1 and TRBJ1-3 for the parts outside the CDR3, the full variable domain is KAGVTQTPRYLIKTRGQQVTLSCSPISGHRSVSWYQQTPGQGLQFLFEYFSETQRNKGNFPGRFSGRQFSNSRSEMNVSTLELGDSALYLCASSLAQTSGNTIYFGEGSWLTVV.

This sequence joins TRBV5-6 and TRBJ2-7; 9 bases are a match to TRBD2. This CDR3 has 15 residues. Trimming took 5 bases from V and 3 from J; bases not matched to a gene: 9. The germline CDR1 and CDR2 sequences are SGHDT and YYEEEE. The CDR3 loop is CASRKSGTSLYEQYF. In DNA, the CDR3 is TGTGCCAGCAGAAAATCCGGGACTAGCCTCTACGAGCAGTACTTC.

The chain has TRBV14 and TRBJ1-1, with D maybe TRBD1 (6 bases). Looked up from germline, CDR1 is SGHDN and CDR2 is FVKESK. Trimming stripped 6 bases from V and 11 bases from J, with 16 bases between. CDR3 length equals 12 residues. The CDR3 nucleotides read TGTGCCAGCAGTCCAGGACAGAAGGAGGCTTTCTTT. Encoded protein: CASSPGQKEAFF. Complete variable domain (other parts from reference TRBV14 and TRBJ1-1): EAGVTQFPSHSVIEKGQTVTLRCDPISGHDNLYWYRRVMGKEIKFLLHFVKESKQDESGMPNNRFLAERTGGTYSTLKVQPAELEDSGVYFCASSPGQKEAFFGQGTRLTVV.

The sample holds one count of this clonotype. The rearrangement uses TRBV5-1 and TRBJ2-7; TRBD2 matches at 13 bases. V was clipped by 5 bases and J by 3 bases; unmatched bases: 2. Germline CDR1 SGHRS, CDR2 YFSETQ. There are 14 residues in the CDR3. The CDR3 DNA is TGCGCCAGCAGGGGACTAGCGGGAAACTACGAGCAGTACTTC. Translated, it gives CASRGLAGNYEQYF.

This clonotype was recorded at least ten times. V gene TRBV3-1 combines with J gene TRBJ1-1; possibly TRBD1 for D (5 bases). Between the trimmed V and J ends, which lost 4 bases and 6 bases, there was a span of 21 bases. Germline V gives CDR1 LGHDT, CDR2 YNNKEL (reference sequence). The CDR3 contains 16 residues. The CDR3 nucleotides are TGTGCCAGCAGCCCCAGGGAGTATCGGTACAACGCTGAAGCTTTCTTT. It yields the protein CASSPREYRYNAEAFF. The full variable domain, in which reference TRBV3-1 and TRBJ1-1 provide the parts outside the CDR3, is DTAVSQTPKYLVTQMGNDKSIKCEQNLGHDTMYWYKQDSKKFLKIMFSYNNKELIINETVPNRFSPKSPDKAHLNLHINSLELGDSAVYFCASSPREYRYNAEAFFGQGTRLTVV.

V usage is TRBV5-1 and J usage is TRBJ2-7, with 7 bases identical to TRBD1. CDR1 and CDR2 (germline): SGHRS, YFSETQ. V dropped 0 bases and J dropped 2; count of bases not matched to a gene: 5. The CDR3 is 15 amino acids. Here the CDR3 reads CASSLGQGIAYEQYF. The CDR3 DNA is TGCGCCAGCAGCTTGGGACAGGGAATCGCCTACGAGCAGTACTTC.

This clonotype was counted many times. The chain links TRBV19 to TRBJ2-1; D may be TRBD1 (5 bases). Germline V CDR1 and CDR2: LNHDA, SQIVND (reference sequence). V was trimmed by 3 bases and J by 2 bases, leaving 8 bases between them. The CDR3 extends over 14 amino acids. CDR3 sequence: CASSMQGTYNEQFF. CDR3 in DNA: TGTGCCAGTAGTATGCAGGGTACCTACAATGAGCAGTTCTTC.

For the CDR3, the DNA is TGTGCCAGCAGTTTCGCTCTAGCGGGGGGGCCGAGCTCAGATACGCAGTATTTT. As protein: CASSFALAGGPSSDTQYF. The rearrangement links TRBV12-3 or TRBV12-4 to TRBJ2-3; TRBD2 aligns across 12 bases. The CDR3 has 18 residues. The ends lost 3 bases at V and 4 bases at J; junction bases unmatched: 11.

This clonotype has only a few counts. This rearrangement joins TRBV6-5 to TRBJ1-1; D ambiguous. The CDR3 spans 15 residues. Germline loops: CDR1 MNHEY, CDR2 SVGAGI. V was cut by 0 bases and J by 2 bases, with 10 bases left in between. This chain's CDR3 is CASSYSWTENTEAFF. In DNA, the CDR3 is TGTGCCAGCAGTTACTCTTGGACGGAAAACACTGAAGCTTTCTTT.

The sample holds many counts of this clonotype. The chain joins TRBV10-1 to TRBJ2-1; the D gene is possibly TRBD1 (6 bases). The CDR3 is 15 residues long. Trimming stripped 4 bases from V and 7 bases from J, with 17 bases between. Germline V gives CDR1 WNHNN, CDR2 SYGVQD (reference sequence). As DNA, the CDR3 is TGCGCCAGCAGTGTGTTGCCCAGGGGAAGGAATGAGCAGTTCTTC. This gives the protein CASSVLPRGRNEQFF.

This clonotype was observed many times. The V call is TRBV29-1, the J call TRBJ1-2; D might be TRBD1 (5 bases). Per the germline V gene, CDR1 is SQVTM and CDR2 is ANQGSEA. Trimming pared 7 bases from V and 0 bases from J, leaving 15 bases between. This CDR3 has 14 amino acids. In nucleotides, the CDR3 is TGCAGCGCCTTAGGGCTGACAGCTAACTATGGCTACACCTTC. This sequence encodes CSALGLTANYGYTF.

This clonotype was found many times. The rearrangement joins TRBV20-1 to TRBJ1-1, with a tentative D call TRBD1 (5 bases). Germline V gives CDR1 DFQATT, CDR2 SNEGSKA (reference sequence). Trimming removed 3 bases at V and 5 bases at J, with 10 bases between. The CDR3 extends over 12 amino acids. CDR3 loop: CSASRQRTEAFF. CDR3 nucleotides: TGCAGTGCTAGCCGACAGAGGACTGAAGCTTTCTTT.

As for this clonotype: A much larger clone differs from this one at a single base, so this may be a read error. This chain joins TRBV28 and TRBJ1-2, with D possibly matching TRBD1 (5 bases). CDR3 length equals 14 residues. Trimming took off 7 bases at V and 8 bases at J, with 20 bases between the two ends. From germline, CDR1 is MDHEN and CDR2 SYDVKM. DNA of the CDR3: TGTGCCAGCACCCTCGGGGGGTCATCCCGCGGCTACACCTTC. Protein: CASTLGGSSRGYTF.

V usage is TRBV10-3 and J usage is TRBJ1-3; no clear D gene. The CDR3 length is 14 residues. In germline, CDR1 is ENHRY, CDR2 SYGVKD. Trimming took 4 bases from V and 4 from J, leaving 11 bases between them. The CDR3 region has the DNA TGTGCCATCAGTGGATGGGGATCCGGAAACACCATATATTTT. This encodes CAISGWGSGNTIYF.

This clonotype was detected many times. The CDR3 loop is CASRRGWVNTGELFF. The CDR3 DNA reads as TGTGCCAGCAGGCGGGGGTGGGTTAACACCGGGGAGCTGTTTTTT. The chain uses TRBV27 and TRBJ2-2, with 7 bases that match TRBD2. Germline V CDR1 and CDR2: MNHEY, SMNVEV (reference sequence). V lost 6 bases and J lost 2; bases outside the gene matches: 6. The CDR3 runs to 15 residues.

This clonotype was seen at least ten times. CDR3 in DNA: TGCGCCAGAACGTCGGCGGTAAGCACAGATACGCAGTATTTT. The encoded protein is CARTSAVSTDTQYF. The V gene is TRBV5-1, the J gene TRBJ2-3; no reliable D call. Germline CDR1 is SGHRS and CDR2 is YFSETQ. CDR3 size: 14 residues. V lost 8 bases to trimming and J lost 0 bases, with 13 bases between them.

This clonotype was seen more than once but under ten times. Given a much more abundant clone one base away, this may be a read error. J is TRBJ1-1 and V is TRBV5-1; D call uncertain. Germline CDR1 is SGHRS and CDR2 is YFSETQ. This CDR3 has 13 amino acids. Trimming cost V 0 bases and J 3 bases, with 6 bases left between them. CDR3 in amino acids: CASSLAEYTEAFF. CDR3 sequence (DNA): TGCGCCAGCAGCTTGGCAGAATACACTGAAGCTTTCTTT.

This clonotype occurred a few times. This CDR3 reads CASSRSGLTPTGKLFF. DNA of the CDR3: TGTGCCAGCAGCCGATCAGGGTTGACCCCGACGGGAAAACTGTTTTTT. The genes are TRBV3-1 and TRBJ1-4; the D gene is possibly TRBD1 (5 bases). V was cut by 4 bases and J by 10 bases, with 22 bases left in between. CDR1 is LGHDT, CDR2 YNNKEL, per germline (reference sequence). CDR3 length: 16 residues.

The sample holds a few counts of this clonotype. This rearrangement joins TRBV7-2 to TRBJ2-7; 8 bases fit TRBD1. Trimming cost V 0 bases and J 3 bases; bases outside gene matches: 4. In germline, CDR1 is SGHTA, CDR2 FQGNSA. The CDR3 length is 15 residues. The chain's CDR3 is CASSLAGGQGYEQYF. For the CDR3, the DNA is TGTGCCAGCAGCTTAGCGGGTGGACAGGGCTACGAGCAGTACTTC.

The chain has TRBV5-8 and TRBJ2-5; no reliable D call. Germline V CDR1 and CDR2: SGHTS, YDEGEE. There are 13 residues in the CDR3. V gave up 0 bases and J gave up 2 bases, with 5 bases separating them. CDR3 nucleotide sequence: TGTGCCAGCAGCTTGGACGTACAAGAGACCCAGTACTTC. Translating gives CASSLDVQETQYF.